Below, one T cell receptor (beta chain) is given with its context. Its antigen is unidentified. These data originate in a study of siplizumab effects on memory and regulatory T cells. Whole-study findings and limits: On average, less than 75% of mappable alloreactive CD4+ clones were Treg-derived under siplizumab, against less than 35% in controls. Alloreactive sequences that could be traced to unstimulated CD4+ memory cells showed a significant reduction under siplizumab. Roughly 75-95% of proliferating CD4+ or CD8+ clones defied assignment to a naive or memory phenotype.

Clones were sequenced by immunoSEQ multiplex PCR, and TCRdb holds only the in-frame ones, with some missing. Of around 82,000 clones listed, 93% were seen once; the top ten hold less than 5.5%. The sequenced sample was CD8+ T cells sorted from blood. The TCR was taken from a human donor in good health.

CDR3 bases: TGTGCCAGCAGTCTAAAACAGGGGTGGACTGAAGCTTTCTTT. Protein product: CASSLKQGWTEAFF. The V gene is TRBV27, the J gene TRBJ1-1, with 7 bases lining up with TRBD1. V was pared by 5 bases and J by 5 bases, with 8 bases of the junction left unmatched. The V gene's germline CDR1 is MNHEY and CDR2 SMNVEV (reference sequence). The CDR3 runs 14 residues.